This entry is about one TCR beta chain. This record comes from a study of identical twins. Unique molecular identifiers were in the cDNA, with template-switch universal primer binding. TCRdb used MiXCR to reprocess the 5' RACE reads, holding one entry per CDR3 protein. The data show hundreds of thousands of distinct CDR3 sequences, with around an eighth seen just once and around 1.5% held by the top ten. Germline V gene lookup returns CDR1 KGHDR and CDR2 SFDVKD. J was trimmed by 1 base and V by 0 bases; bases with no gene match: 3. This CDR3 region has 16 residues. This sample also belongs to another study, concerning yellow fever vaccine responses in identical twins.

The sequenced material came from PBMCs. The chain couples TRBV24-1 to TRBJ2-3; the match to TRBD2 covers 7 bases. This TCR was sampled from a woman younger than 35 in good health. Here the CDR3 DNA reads TGTGCCACCAGTGATTTGGCGGGAGAAGGCACAGATACGCAGTATTTT. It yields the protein CATSDLAGEGTDTQYF.